Listed here are 15 T cell receptor beta chains from one sample, sequenced in a study of PD-L1 blockade in urothelial cancer (dated by TCRdb to 2017 to 2019). Library construction relied on the immunoSEQ multiplex PCR assay. TCRdb took this table from immuneACCESS and kept in-frame rearrangements with V and J called. Such tables lack part of the clones; where checked against another copy, unresolved V genes explain under half of the gap, and the rest is unexplained. This sample comprises some 19,000 clones, about 90% of them detected only once. Of the sample, around 15% falls within the top ten clones. This specimen was PBMCs, taken around atezolizumab (anti-PD-L1) treatment. The receptors were sampled from a woman aged 55 to 70 with urothelial cancer.

V gene TRBV28 combines with J gene TRBJ1-1; tentatively, D is TRBD1 (6 bases). There are 12 residues in the CDR3. CDR1 is MDHEN and CDR2 is SYDVKM in the germline V gene. CDR3 sequence: CALRGPNTEAFF. DNA of the CDR3: TGTGCTCTGCGGGGGCCGAACACTGAAGCTTTCTTT.

The rearrangement links TRBV28 to TRBJ2-7, with TRBD2 matching over 8 bases. The V and J ends lost 4 bases and 2 bases, in that order; junction bases with no gene match: 19. From germline, CDR1 is MDHEN and CDR2 SYDVKM. The CDR3 extends over 19 amino acids. The DNA of the CDR3 is TGTGCCAGCAGTTCCTCCCCCGGGGGCTTAGCGGGATCAACCTACGAGCAGTACTTC. Protein: CASSSSPGGLAGSTYEQYF.

Here the CDR3 reads CASGLGTGILPQHF. The CDR3 DNA reads TGTGCTAGTGGTTTGGGGACAGGGATTTTGCCCCAGCATTTT. The chain carries TRBV12-5 and TRBJ1-5; 8 positions agree with TRBD1. After removal of 1 base from V and 9 bases from J, the junction contained 5 bases not matched to a gene. Germline values: CDR1 LGHNT, CDR2 FRNRAP. The CDR3 consists of 14 residues.

The CDR3 region has the DNA TGTGCCAGCAGCCCGGGACTAGCGGGAGATGATACGCAGTATTTT. Amino acids: CASSPGLAGDDTQYF. The rearrangement uses TRBV6-4 and TRBJ2-3; 14 bases line up with TRBD2. Per the germline V gene, CDR1 is MRHNA and CDR2 is SNTAGT. The V and J ends lost 6 bases and 6 bases, in that order; junction bases with no gene match: 5. The CDR3 length is 15 residues.

This clone was recorded a few times. The V call is TRBV2, the J call TRBJ2-3; TRBD2 agrees at 15 bases. Per germline, CDR1 SNHLY and CDR2 FYNNEI. This CDR3 comprises 16 residues. J lost 5 bases, V lost 5 bases, and 5 bases had no gene match. DNA for the CDR3: TGTGCCAGCAGTTACATGGGACTAGCGGGAGGAGATACGCAGTATTTT. This sequence encodes CASSYMGLAGGDTQYF. Looking up the rest from reference TRBV2 and TRBJ2-3 gives the full variable domain: EPEVTQTPSHQVTQMGQEVILRCVPISNHLYFYWYRQILGQKVEFLVSFYNNEISEKSEIFDDQFSVERPDGSNFTLKIRSTKLEDSAMYFCASSYMGLAGGDTQYFGPGTRLTVL.

The rearrangement links TRBV6-5 to TRBJ2-3; 10 positions match TRBD2. The J segment lost 6 bases and the V segment lost 8 bases, leaving 8 bases of the junction unmatched. Germline loops: CDR1 MNHEY, CDR2 SVGAGI. CDR3 length: 14 amino acids. The CDR3 DNA is TGTGCCAGCGGTCAAGCGGGAGGGTCTGATACGCAGTATTTT. Protein product: CASGQAGGSDTQYF.

The J gene is TRBJ2-7, the V gene TRBV28; 8 bases align to TRBD2. J was trimmed by 5 bases and V by 5 bases; bases with no gene match: 8. Per the germline V gene, CDR1 is MDHEN and CDR2 is SYDVKM. The CDR3 totals 14 residues. CDR3 in DNA: TGTGCCAGCAGTCAAGCGGGGGCAGGGGACGAGCAGTACTTC. Translated, it gives CASSQAGAGDEQYF.

The chain combines TRBV5-6 with TRBJ1-2; D is unclear. The CDR3 runs to 12 residues. Per the germline V gene, CDR1 is SGHDT and CDR2 is YYEEEE. V gave up 4 bases and J gave up 7 bases, with 11 bases separating them. DNA for the CDR3: TGTGCCAGCAGCACCCCGGGTATTGGCTACACCTTC. Its protein is CASSTPGIGYTF.

This sequence joins TRBV27 and TRBJ1-5; no firm D call. Deletions cut 5 bases from V and 10 bases from J, with 15 bases between. This CDR3 spans 13 amino acids. Germline V lookup: CDR1 MNHEY, CDR2 SMNVEV (reference sequence). The CDR3 region is CASSQAWVGPQHF. The CDR3 region has the DNA TGTGCCAGCAGTCAGGCTTGGGTCGGCCCCCAGCATTTT.

V gene TRBV5-1 combines with J gene TRBJ2-7; TRBD2 agrees at 7 bases. Germline CDR1 and CDR2: SGHRS and YFSETQ. The CDR3 covers 16 residues. The ends lost 4 bases at V and 2 bases at J; junction bases unmatched: 12. The CDR3 is CASSPRGLRGTYEQYF. The CDR3 DNA follows: TGCGCCAGCAGCCCGAGGGGACTAAGGGGTACCTACGAGCAGTACTTC.

This chain joins TRBV6-6 and TRBJ1-2, with 10 bases aligning to TRBD1. The CDR3 spans 15 residues. The trim removed 5 bases at V and 2 bases at J, leaving 5 bases unmatched. Per the germline V gene, CDR1 is MNHNY and CDR2 is SVGAGI (reference sequence). In nucleotides, the CDR3 is TGTGCCAGCAGTCCTCGGGACAGGGGCAACTATGGCTACACCTTC. Protein: CASSPRDRGNYGYTF.

The chain carries TRBV5-4 and TRBJ2-7; D remains unclear. The CDR3 is made up of 11 amino acids. CDR1 and CDR2 (germline): SGHNT, YYREEE (reference sequence). V was pared by 0 bases and J by 5 bases, with 3 bases between. CDR3 region: CASSLGNEQYF. DNA for the CDR3: TGTGCCAGCAGCTTGGGTAACGAGCAGTACTTC.

The rearrangement links TRBV28 to TRBJ1-2, with 7 bases lining up with TRBD1. J lost 0 bases, V lost 6 bases, and 13 bases had no gene match. The CDR3 sequence is 17 residues long. In germline, CDR1 is MDHEN, CDR2 SYDVKM. The CDR3 DNA reads as TGTGCCAGCAGCCAGACAGGGTACCTCTTTTCTAACTATGGCTACACCTTC. Its protein is CASSQTGYLFSNYGYTF.

V gene TRBV7-9 combines with J gene TRBJ1-4, with TRBD1 as a possible D gene (5 bases). The CDR3 sequence is 14 residues long. V was trimmed by 3 bases and J by 8 bases, leaving 13 bases between them. Germline V gene lookup returns CDR1 SEHNR and CDR2 FQNEAQ (reference sequence). The CDR3 sequence is CASSFLRGGEKLFF. As DNA, the CDR3 is TGTGCCAGCAGCTTTTTGCGGGGCGGGGAAAAACTGTTTTTT. Variable domain in full (rest from reference TRBV7-9 and TRBJ1-4): DTGVSQNPRHKITKRGQNVTFRCDPISEHNRLYWYRQTLGQGPEFLTYFQNEAQLEKSRLLSDRFSAERPKGSFSTLEIQRTEQGDSAMYLCASSFLRGGEKLFFGSGTQLSVL.

This rearrangement joins TRBV6-4 to TRBJ2-6; D perhaps matches TRBD2 (7 bases). Germline V gene sequence: CDR1 MRHNA, CDR2 SNTAGT. CDR3 length: 16 residues. Trimming shortened V by 6 bases and J by 2 bases, and 14 bases separated the two germline ends. CDR3 region: CASSPGEGAGANVLTF. CDR3 bases: TGTGCCAGCAGCCCCGGGGAGGGGGCTGGGGCCAACGTCCTGACTTTC.